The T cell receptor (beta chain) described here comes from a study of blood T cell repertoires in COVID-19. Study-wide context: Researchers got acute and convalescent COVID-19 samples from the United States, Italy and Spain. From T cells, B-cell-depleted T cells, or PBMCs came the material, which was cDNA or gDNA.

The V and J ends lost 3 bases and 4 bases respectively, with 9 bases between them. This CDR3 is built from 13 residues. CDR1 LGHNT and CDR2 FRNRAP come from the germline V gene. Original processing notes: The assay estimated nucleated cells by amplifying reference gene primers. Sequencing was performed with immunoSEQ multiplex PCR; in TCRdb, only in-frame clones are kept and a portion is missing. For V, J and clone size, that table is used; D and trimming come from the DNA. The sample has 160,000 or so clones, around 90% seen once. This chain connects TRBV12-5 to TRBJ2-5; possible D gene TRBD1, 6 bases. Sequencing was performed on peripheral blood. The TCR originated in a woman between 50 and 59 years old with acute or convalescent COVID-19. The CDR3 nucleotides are TGTGCTAGTGGTTTAGGGACAACAGAGACCCAGTACTTC. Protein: CASGLGTTETQYF.